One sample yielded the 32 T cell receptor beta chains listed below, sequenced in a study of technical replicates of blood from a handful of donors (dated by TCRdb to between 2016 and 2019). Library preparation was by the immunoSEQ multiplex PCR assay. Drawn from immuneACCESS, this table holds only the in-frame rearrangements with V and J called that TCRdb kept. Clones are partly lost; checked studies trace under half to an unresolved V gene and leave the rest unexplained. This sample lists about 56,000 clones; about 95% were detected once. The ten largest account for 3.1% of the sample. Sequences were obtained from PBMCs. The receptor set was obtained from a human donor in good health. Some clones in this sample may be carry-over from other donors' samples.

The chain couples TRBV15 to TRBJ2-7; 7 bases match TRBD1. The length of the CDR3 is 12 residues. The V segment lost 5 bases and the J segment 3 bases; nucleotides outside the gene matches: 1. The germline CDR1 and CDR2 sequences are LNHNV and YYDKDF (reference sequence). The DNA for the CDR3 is TGTGCCACCAGCCGGGACAGCTACGAGCAGTACTTC. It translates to CATSRDSYEQYF.

DNA for the CDR3: TGCGCCAGCAGCTCCTTCGGGAACACGGGGGGAGAGACCCAGTACTTC. Amino acid sequence: CASSSFGNTGGETQYF. The chain employs TRBV5-1 and TRBJ2-5; TRBD2 aligns across 7 bases. With 3 bases clipped from V and 4 bases from J, the junction kept 12 bases outside the gene matches. Germline CDR1 is SGHRS and CDR2 is YFSETQ. The CDR3 spans 16 residues.

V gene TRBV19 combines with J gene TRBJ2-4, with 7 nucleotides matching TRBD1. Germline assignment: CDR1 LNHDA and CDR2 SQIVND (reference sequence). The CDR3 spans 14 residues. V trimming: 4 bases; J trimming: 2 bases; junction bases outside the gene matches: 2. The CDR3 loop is CASSTDRPKNIQYF. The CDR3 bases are TGTGCCAGTAGTACGGACAGGCCCAAAAACATTCAGTACTTC.

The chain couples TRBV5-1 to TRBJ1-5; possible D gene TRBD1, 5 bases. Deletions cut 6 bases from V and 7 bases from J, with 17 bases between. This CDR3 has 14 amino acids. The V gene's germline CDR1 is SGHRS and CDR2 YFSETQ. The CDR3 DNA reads TGCGCCAGCAAACCAGGGACTGCAGGACAGCCCCAGCATTTT. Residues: CASKPGTAGQPQHF.

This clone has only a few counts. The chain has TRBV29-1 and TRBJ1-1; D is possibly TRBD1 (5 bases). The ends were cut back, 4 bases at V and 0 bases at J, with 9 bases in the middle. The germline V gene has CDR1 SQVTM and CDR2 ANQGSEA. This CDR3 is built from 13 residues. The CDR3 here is CSVGMGLNTEAFF. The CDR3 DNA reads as TGCAGCGTTGGTATGGGGCTGAACACTGAAGCTTTCTTT.

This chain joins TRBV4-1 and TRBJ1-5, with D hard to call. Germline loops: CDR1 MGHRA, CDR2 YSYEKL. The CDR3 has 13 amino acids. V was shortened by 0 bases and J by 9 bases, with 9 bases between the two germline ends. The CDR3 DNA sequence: TGCGCCAGCAGCCAAGATCGAGTTGGGCCCCAGCATTTT. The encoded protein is CASSQDRVGPQHF.

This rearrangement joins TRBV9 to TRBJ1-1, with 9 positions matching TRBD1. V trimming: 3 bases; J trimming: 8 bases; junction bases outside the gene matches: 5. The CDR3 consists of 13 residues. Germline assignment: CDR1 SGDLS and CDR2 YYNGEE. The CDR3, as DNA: TGTGCCAGCAGCGCTGGGACAGGGAAAGAAGCTTTCTTT. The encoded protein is CASSAGTGKEAFF.

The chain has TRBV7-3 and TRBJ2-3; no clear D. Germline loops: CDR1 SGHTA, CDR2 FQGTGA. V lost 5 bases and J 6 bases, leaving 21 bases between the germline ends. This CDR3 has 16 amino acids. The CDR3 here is CASSLPRTHLLDTQYF. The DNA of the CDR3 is TGTGCCAGCAGCCTCCCTCGTACTCATCTGCTGGATACGCAGTATTTT. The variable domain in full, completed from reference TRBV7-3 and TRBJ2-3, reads GAGVSQTPSNKVTEKGKYVELRCDPISGHTALYWYRQSLGQGPEFLIYFQGTGAADDSGLPNDRFFAVRPEGSVSTLKIQRTERGDSAVYLCASSLPRTHLLDTQYFGPGTRLTVL.

CDR3 sequence: CAWSVDRVSTEAFF. For the CDR3, the DNA is TGTGCCTGGAGTGTGGACAGGGTCAGCACTGAAGCTTTCTTT. This chain links TRBV30 with TRBJ1-1, with 8 nucleotides matching TRBD1. The V gene end was trimmed by 0 bases and the J gene end by 4 bases; junction bases not matched to a gene: 4. Germline V gene data show CDR1 as GTSNPN and CDR2 as SVGIG (reference sequence). This CDR3 region has 14 residues. Supplemented by reference TRBV30 and TRBJ1-1, the full variable domain reads SQTIHQWPATLVQPVGSPLSLECTVEGTSNPNLYWYRQAAGRGLQLLFYSVGIGQISSEVPQNLSASRPQDRQFILSSKKLLLSDSGFYLCAWSVDRVSTEAFFGQGTRLTVV.

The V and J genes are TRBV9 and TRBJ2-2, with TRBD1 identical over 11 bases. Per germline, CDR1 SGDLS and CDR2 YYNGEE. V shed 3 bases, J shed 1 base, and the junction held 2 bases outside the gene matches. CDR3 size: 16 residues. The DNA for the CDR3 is TGTGCCAGCAGCGCGGGACAGGGGGTGAACACCGGGGAGCTGTTTTTT. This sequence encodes CASSAGQGVNTGELFF.

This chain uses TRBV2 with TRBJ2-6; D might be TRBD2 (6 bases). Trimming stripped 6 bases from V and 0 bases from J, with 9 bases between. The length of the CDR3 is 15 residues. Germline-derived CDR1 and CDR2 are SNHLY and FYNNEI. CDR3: CASRLGLSGANVLTF. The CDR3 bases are TGTGCCAGCAGATTGGGACTCTCTGGGGCCAACGTCCTGACTTTC.

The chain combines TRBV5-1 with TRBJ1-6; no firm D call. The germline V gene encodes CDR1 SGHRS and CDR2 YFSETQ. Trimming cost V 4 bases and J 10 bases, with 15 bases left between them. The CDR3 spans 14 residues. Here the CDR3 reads CASSPPDGGSPLHF. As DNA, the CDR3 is TGCGCCAGCAGCCCGCCGGACGGAGGATCACCCCTCCACTTT.

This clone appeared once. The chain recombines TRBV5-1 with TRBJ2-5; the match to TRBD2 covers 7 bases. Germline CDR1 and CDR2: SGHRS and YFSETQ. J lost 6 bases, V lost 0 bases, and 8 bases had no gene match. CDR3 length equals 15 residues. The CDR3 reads CASSLDGGNVQTQYF. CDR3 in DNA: TGCGCCAGCAGCTTGGACGGGGGGAACGTCCAGACCCAGTACTTC. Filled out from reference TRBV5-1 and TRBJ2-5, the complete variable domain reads KAGVTQTPRYLIKTRGQQVTLSCSPISGHRSVSWYQQTPGQGLQFLFEYFSETQRNKGNFPGRFSGRQFSNSRSEMNVSTLELGDSALYLCASSLDGGNVQTQYFGPGTRLLVL.

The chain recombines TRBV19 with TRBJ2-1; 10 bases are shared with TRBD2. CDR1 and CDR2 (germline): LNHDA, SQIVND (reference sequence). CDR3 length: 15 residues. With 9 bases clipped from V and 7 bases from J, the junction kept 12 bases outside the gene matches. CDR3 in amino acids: CASSSGVAGGNEQFF. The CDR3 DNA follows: TGTGCCAGCTCCTCGGGGGTAGCGGGGGGTAATGAGCAGTTCTTC.

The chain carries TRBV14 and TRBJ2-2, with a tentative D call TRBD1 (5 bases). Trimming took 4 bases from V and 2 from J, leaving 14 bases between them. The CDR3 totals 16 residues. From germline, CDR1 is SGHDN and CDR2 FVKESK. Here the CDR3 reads CASSRQTASNTGELFF. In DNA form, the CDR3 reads TGTGCCAGCAGCCGCCAGACAGCATCAAACACCGGGGAGCTGTTTTTT.

The CDR3: CASSKQARGSDTQYF. The CDR3 DNA is TGTGCCAGTAGTAAACAAGCTAGAGGTTCAGATACGCAGTATTTT. V gene TRBV19 combines with J gene TRBJ2-3; no clear D gene. The V and J ends lost 4 bases and 4 bases respectively, with 15 bases between them. CDR3 length equals 15 residues. Germline CDR1 LNHDA, CDR2 SQIVND (reference sequence).

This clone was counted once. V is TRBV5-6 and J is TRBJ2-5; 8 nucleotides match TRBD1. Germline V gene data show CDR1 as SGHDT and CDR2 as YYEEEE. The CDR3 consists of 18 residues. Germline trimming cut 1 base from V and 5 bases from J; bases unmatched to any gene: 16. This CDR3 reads CASSLIGKWGQETETQYF. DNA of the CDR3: TGTGCCAGCAGCTTGATCGGGAAGTGGGGACAGGAGACTGAGACCCAGTACTTC.

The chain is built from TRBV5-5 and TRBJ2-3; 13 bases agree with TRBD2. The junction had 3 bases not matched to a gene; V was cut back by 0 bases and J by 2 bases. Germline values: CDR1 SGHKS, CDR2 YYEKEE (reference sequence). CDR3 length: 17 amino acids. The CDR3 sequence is CASSLGGLAGLTDTQYF. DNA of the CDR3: TGTGCCAGCAGCTTGGGGGGACTAGCGGGGCTCACAGATACGCAGTATTTT.

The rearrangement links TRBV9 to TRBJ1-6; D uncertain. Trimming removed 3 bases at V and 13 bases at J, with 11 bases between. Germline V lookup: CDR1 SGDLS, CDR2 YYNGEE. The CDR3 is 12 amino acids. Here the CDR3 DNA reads TGTGCCAGCAGCGAGGAGGGATTGCCCCTCCACTTT. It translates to CASSEEGLPLHF.

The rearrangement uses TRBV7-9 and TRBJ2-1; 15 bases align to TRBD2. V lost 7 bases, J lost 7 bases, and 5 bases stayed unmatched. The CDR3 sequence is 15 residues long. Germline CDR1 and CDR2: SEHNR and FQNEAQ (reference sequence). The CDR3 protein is CASIAGTSGGNEQFF. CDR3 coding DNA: TGTGCCAGCATCGCCGGGACTAGCGGGGGGAATGAGCAGTTCTTC.

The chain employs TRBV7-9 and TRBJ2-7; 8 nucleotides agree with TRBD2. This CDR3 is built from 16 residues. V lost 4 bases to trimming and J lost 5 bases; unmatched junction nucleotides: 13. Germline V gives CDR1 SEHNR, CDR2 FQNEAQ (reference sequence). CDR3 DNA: TGTGCCAGCAGCTCTGCACTCGGACTAGCCGGCCACGAGCAGTACTTC. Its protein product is CASSSALGLAGHEQYF.

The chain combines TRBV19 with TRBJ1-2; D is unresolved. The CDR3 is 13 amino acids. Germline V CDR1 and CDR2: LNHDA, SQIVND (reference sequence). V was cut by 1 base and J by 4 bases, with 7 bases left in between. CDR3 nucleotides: TGTGCCAGTAGTATAGCGGGTCCCTATGGCTACACCTTC. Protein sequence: CASSIAGPYGYTF. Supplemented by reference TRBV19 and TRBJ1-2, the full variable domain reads DGGITQSPKYLFRKEGQNVTLSCEQNLNHDAMYWYRQDPGQGLRLIYYSQIVNDFQKGDIAEGYSVSREKKESFPLTVTSAQKNPTAFYLCASSIAGPYGYTFGSGTRLTVV.

The CDR3 loop is CASSVTIGTYEQYF. CDR3 DNA sequence: TGTGCCAGCAGTGTAACTATTGGAACCTACGAGCAGTACTTC. The chain uses TRBV27 and TRBJ2-7; no firm D call. Germline V CDR1 and CDR2: MNHEY, SMNVEV (reference sequence). Between the trimmed V and J ends, which lost 5 bases and 2 bases, there was a span of 13 bases. This CDR3 is 14 amino acids long.

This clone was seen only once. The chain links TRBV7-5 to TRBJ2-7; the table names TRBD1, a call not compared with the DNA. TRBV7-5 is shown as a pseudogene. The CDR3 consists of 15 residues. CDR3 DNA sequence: TGTGTCAGAAGCTTAGTTGCAGGGAAAATTGACGAGCAGTACTTC. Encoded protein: CVRSLVAGKIDEQYF.

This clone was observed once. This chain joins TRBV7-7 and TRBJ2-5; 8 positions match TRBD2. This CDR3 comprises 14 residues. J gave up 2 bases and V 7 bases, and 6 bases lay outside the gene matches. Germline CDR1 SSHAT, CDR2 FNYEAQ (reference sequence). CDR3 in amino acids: CASNRLASQETQYF. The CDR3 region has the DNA TGTGCCAGCAACCGACTAGCGTCACAAGAGACCCAGTACTTC.

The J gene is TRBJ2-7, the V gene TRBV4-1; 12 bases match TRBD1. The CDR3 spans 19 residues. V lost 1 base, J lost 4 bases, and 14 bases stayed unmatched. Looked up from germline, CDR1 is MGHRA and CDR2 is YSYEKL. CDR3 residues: CASSQGPPYPGQGAYEQYF. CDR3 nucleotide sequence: TGCGCCAGCAGCCAAGGGCCCCCTTACCCGGGACAGGGGGCGTACGAGCAGTACTTC.

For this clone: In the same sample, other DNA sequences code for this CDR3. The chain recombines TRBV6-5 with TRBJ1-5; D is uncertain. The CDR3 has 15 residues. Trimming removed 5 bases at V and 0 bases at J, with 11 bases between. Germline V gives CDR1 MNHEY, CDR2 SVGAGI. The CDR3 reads CASSPGGVSNQPQHF. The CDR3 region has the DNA TGTGCCAGCAGTCCCGGCGGAGTTAGCAATCAGCCCCAGCATTTT.

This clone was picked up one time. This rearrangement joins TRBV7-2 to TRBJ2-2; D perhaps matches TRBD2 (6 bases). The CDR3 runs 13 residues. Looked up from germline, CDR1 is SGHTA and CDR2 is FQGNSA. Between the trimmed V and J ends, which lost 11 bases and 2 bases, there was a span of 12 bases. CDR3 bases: TGTGCCGACCGGGACTTAAACACCGGGGAGCTGTTTTTT. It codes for CADRDLNTGELFF.

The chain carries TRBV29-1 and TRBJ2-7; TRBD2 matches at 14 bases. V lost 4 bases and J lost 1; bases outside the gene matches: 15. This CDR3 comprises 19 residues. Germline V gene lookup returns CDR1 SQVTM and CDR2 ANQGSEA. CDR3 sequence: CSVVTAGLAGVTFSYEQYF. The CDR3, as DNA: TGCAGCGTTGTTACCGCGGGACTAGCGGGAGTAACCTTTTCCTACGAGCAGTACTTC.

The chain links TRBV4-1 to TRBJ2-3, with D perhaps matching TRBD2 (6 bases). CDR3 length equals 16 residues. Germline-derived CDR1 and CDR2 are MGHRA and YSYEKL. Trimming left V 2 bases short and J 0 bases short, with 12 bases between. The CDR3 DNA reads TGCGCCAGCAGCCAAAGTCGCGGGGCTAGCACAGATACGCAGTATTTT. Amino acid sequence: CASSQSRGASTDTQYF.

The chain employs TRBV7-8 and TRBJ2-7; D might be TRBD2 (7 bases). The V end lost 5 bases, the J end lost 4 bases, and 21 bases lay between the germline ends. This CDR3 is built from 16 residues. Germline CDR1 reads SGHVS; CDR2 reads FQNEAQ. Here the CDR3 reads CASSPEGGGRAYEQYF. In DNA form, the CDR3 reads TGTGCCAGCAGCCCCGAAGGGGGGGGCAGGGCTTACGAGCAGTACTTC. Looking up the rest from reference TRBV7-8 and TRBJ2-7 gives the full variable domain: GAGVSQSPRYKVAKRGQDVALRCDPISGHVSLFWYQQALGQGPEFLTYFQNEAQLDKSGLPSDRFFAERPEGSVSTLKIQRTQQEDSAVYLCASSPEGGGRAYEQYFGPGTRLTVT.

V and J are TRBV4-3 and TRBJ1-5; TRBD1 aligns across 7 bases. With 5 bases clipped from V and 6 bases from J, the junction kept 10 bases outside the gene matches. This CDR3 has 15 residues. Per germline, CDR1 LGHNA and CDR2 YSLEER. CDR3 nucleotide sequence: TGCGCCAGCAGCGAACACAGGGGCGCCGGTCAGCCCCAGCATTTT. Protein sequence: CASSEHRGAGQPQHF.